These 30 T cell receptor beta chains were sequenced from one sample in a study of Tregs in tolerant kidney transplant recipients. The data were produced by immunoSEQ multiplex PCR, yet TCRdb's version contains in-frame clones alone and is incomplete. In the table there are 240,000 or so clones, about four fifths of which are singletons. The sample comprised CD4+ T cells from blood. These receptors all stem from a human donor in good health.

In nucleotides, the CDR3 is TGCAGCGTTGAAGAGTCCGGGACCCCGTTTTCCCCACGAAATACGCAGTATTTT. It codes for CSVEESGTPFSPRNTQYF. This chain uses TRBV29-1 with TRBJ2-3; D is tentatively TRBD1 or TRBD2 (5 bases each). With 0 bases removed from V and 7 bases from J, the gap between germline ends came to 26 bases. The V gene's germline CDR1 is SQVTM and CDR2 ANQGSEA. CDR3 length equals 18 residues.

Here the CDR3 reads CASSYMLGGVYEQYF. CDR3 nucleotides: TGTGCCAGCAGTTACATGTTGGGGGGAGTTTACGAGCAGTACTTC. The chain combines TRBV6-5 with TRBJ2-7; tentative D call: TRBD2 (6 bases). Per germline, CDR1 MNHEY and CDR2 SVGAGI. This CDR3 has 15 residues. V lost 2 bases and J lost 4, with 15 bases in between.

This clone was counted a few times. The chain links TRBV13 to TRBJ2-1; tentative D call: TRBD1 (5 bases). This CDR3 is 15 amino acids long. The germline V gene encodes CDR1 PRHDT and CDR2 FYEKMQ (reference sequence). V lost 5 bases, J lost 6 bases, and 17 bases lay in between. Written as DNA, the CDR3 is TGTGCCAGCAGCCCCCGATTGGGGCCTACCAATGAGCAGTTCTTC. Protein sequence: CASSPRLGPTNEQFF.

The rearrangement joins TRBV7-3 to TRBJ2-3, with 11 nucleotides matching TRBD1. The CDR3 totals 17 residues. J was trimmed by 3 bases and V by 2 bases; bases with no gene match: 7. CDR1 is SGHTA, CDR2 FQGTGA, per germline. The CDR3 loop is CASSLGAGTGGTDTQYF. DNA for the CDR3: TGTGCCAGCAGCTTAGGGGCCGGGACAGGGGGGACAGATACGCAGTATTTT.

The chain carries TRBV11-2 and TRBJ2-2; 11 bases map to TRBD1. CDR1 and CDR2 from the germline V gene are SGHAT and FQNNGV. CDR3 length: 18 residues. J gave up 3 bases and V 4 bases, and 10 bases lay outside the gene matches. CDR3 loop: CASSSGQGAITYTGELFF. The CDR3 DNA sequence: TGTGCCAGCAGCTCCGGACAGGGGGCAATAACCTACACCGGGGAGCTGTTTTTT.

The chain carries TRBV7-2 and TRBJ2-5; no reliable D call. CDR3 size: 15 residues. V shed 5 bases and J shed 0 bases, with 13 bases lying between them. Germline V gene sequence: CDR1 SGHTA, CDR2 FQGNSA. CDR3 amino acids: CASSASRMNQETQYF. The CDR3 DNA reads TGTGCCAGCAGCGCCTCCCGGATGAACCAAGAGACCCAGTACTTC.

The chain carries TRBV12-5 and TRBJ2-4; TRBD1 matches 7 bases. In germline, CDR1 is LGHNT, CDR2 FRNRAP. There are 17 residues in the CDR3. V was pared by 1 base and J by 0 bases, with 6 bases of the junction left unmatched. The CDR3 bases are TGTGCTAGTGGTTTGGGAGGACAGGCCCTAGCCAAAAACATTCAGTACTTC. Its translation: CASGLGGQALAKNIQYF. The full variable domain, rest sourced from reference TRBV12-5 and TRBJ2-4, is DARVTQTPRHKVTEMGQEVTMRCQPILGHNTVFWYRQTMMQGLELLAYFRNRAPLDDSGMPKDRFSAEMPDATLATLKIQPSEPRDSAVYFCASGLGGQALAKNIQYFGAGTRLSVL.

The chain is built from TRBV11-3 and TRBJ2-2; 12 bases are shared with TRBD2. Germline lookup yields CDR1 SGHNT and CDR2 YENEEA. The trim removed 5 bases at V and 6 bases at J, leaving 4 bases unmatched. The CDR3 is 15 amino acids. The CDR3 sequence: CASSPGLAGSGELFF. For the CDR3, the DNA is TGTGCCAGCAGCCCTGGACTAGCGGGATCCGGGGAGCTGTTTTTT.

Points on this clone: The germline gene is not matched at one end of the junction; a read error may be the cause. This chain links TRBV7-7 with TRBJ2-5, with TRBD2 identical over 9 bases. The germline V gene encodes CDR1 SSHAT and CDR2 FNYEAQ (reference sequence). This CDR3 is built from 14 residues. The CDR3 spells CASSMGLAKETQYF. The CDR3 coding sequence is TGTGCTAGCAGCATGGGACTAGCCAAAGAGACCCAGTACTTC.

This clone was counted between two and nine times. This chain joins TRBV30 and TRBJ1-5; D not resolved. Per the germline V gene, CDR1 is GTSNPN and CDR2 is SVGIG (reference sequence). Trimming shortened V by 1 base and J by 3 bases, and 7 bases separated the two germline ends. The CDR3 totals 13 residues. The DNA of the CDR3 is TGTGCCTGGAGTGCGTTGATCAATCAGCCCCAGCATTTT. It codes for CAWSALINQPQHF. The full variable domain, its missing parts supplied by reference TRBV30 and TRBJ1-5, is SQTIHQWPATLVQPVGSPLSLECTVEGTSNPNLYWYRQAAGRGLQLLFYSVGIGQISSEVPQNLSASRPQDRQFILSSKKLLLSDSGFYLCAWSALINQPQHFGDGTRLSIL.

This clone was recorded only once. V usage is TRBV6-1 and J usage is TRBJ2-1, with 8 bases that match TRBD2. The CDR3 totals 15 residues. The germline CDR1 and CDR2 sequences are MNHNS and SASEGT. V was pared by 7 bases and J by 7 bases, with 12 bases of the junction left unmatched. Here the CDR3 reads CASTTSGPWENEQFF. The CDR3 DNA follows: TGTGCCAGCACCACTAGCGGTCCTTGGGAGAATGAGCAGTTCTTC.

The chain couples TRBV15 to TRBJ2-7; 9 bases fit TRBD1. This CDR3 has 16 amino acids. The junction had 7 bases not matched to a gene; V was cut back by 0 bases and J by 4 bases. CDR1 is LNHNV, CDR2 YYDKDF, per germline (reference sequence). CDR3 DNA sequence: TGTGCCACCAGCAGAGACCTGGGGACAGGGCGGTACGAGCAGTACTTC. Translation gives CATSRDLGTGRYEQYF.

J is TRBJ1-4 and V is TRBV13; D may be TRBD1 (5 bases). CDR3 size: 15 residues. V shed 4 bases and J shed 6 bases, with 15 bases lying between them. CDR1 PRHDT and CDR2 FYEKMQ come from the germline V gene (reference sequence). The CDR3 region is CASSYRYLGDEKLFF. The CDR3 bases are TGTGCCAGCAGCTACAGGTACCTAGGCGATGAAAAACTGTTTTTT. Full variable domain (remainder filled in from reference TRBV13 and TRBJ1-4): AAGVIQSPRHLIKEKRETATLKCYPIPRHDTVYWYQQGPGQDPQFLISFYEKMQSDKGSIPDRFSAQQFSDYHSELNMSSLELGDSALYFCASSYRYLGDEKLFFGSGTQLSVL.

This chain links TRBV10-2 with TRBJ1-1; no reliable D call. Trimming took 3 bases from V and 1 from J, leaving 9 bases between them. The CDR3 contains 14 residues. Looked up from germline, CDR1 is WSHSY and CDR2 is SAAADI. The CDR3 here is CASSDWGGNTEAFF. The CDR3 DNA sequence: TGCGCCAGCAGTGACTGGGGAGGGAACACTGAAGCTTTCTTT.

The chain links TRBV15 to TRBJ1-2; no definite D call. In germline, CDR1 is LNHNV, CDR2 YYDKDF (reference sequence). This CDR3 has 13 residues. V lost 1 base and J 5 bases, leaving 8 bases between the germline ends. The CDR3 DNA reads TGTGCCACCAGCAGAGCTGGGGAATATGGCTACACCTTC. This encodes CATSRAGEYGYTF.

The CDR3 nucleotides read TGCGCCAGCAGCTTGGGACAGCGCTATGGCTACACCTTC. Protein sequence: CASSLGQRYGYTF. This chain uses TRBV5-1 with TRBJ1-2; D is possibly TRBD1 (5 bases). Trimming left V 0 bases short and J 4 bases short, with 7 bases between. The CDR3 is 13 amino acids. Germline V gene data show CDR1 as SGHRS and CDR2 as YFSETQ.

This rearrangement joins TRBV6-5 to TRBJ1-5, with TRBD1 matching over 7 bases. Germline V gene data show CDR1 as MNHEY and CDR2 as SVGAGI. The CDR3 is 15 residues long. The trim removed 5 bases at V and 5 bases at J, leaving 9 bases unmatched. Here the CDR3 DNA reads TGTGCCAGCAGTAAGTCTACAGGGGCCTATCAGCCCCAGCATTTT. This codes for CASSKSTGAYQPQHF.

The chain has TRBV15 and TRBJ1-3; 11 positions match TRBD1. Trimming removed 4 bases from V and 0 bases from J; junction bases left unmatched: 5. This CDR3 contains 17 residues. Germline CDR1 is LNHNV and CDR2 is YYDKDF (reference sequence). The CDR3 bases are TGTGCCACCAGCAAGGGACAGGGGGTTTACTCTGGAAACACCATATATTTT. This encodes CATSKGQGVYSGNTIYF.

On this clone itself: The identical CDR3 is also encoded by other nucleotide sequences in the sample. The chain has TRBV7-6 and TRBJ2-1; D uncertain. Germline V lookup: CDR1 SGHVS, CDR2 FNYEAQ. The CDR3 sequence is 13 residues long. V was shortened by 3 bases and J by 4 bases, with 7 bases between the two germline ends. As DNA, the CDR3 is TGTGCCAGCAGCTTCCAAAGTTACAATGAGCAGTTCTTC. Translating gives CASSFQSYNEQFF.

With regard to this clone: Within the sample, other DNA sequences also encode this same CDR3. The chain is built from TRBV6-1 and TRBJ1-1; D perhaps matches TRBD1 (6 bases). The length of the CDR3 is 14 residues. Trimming stripped 5 bases from V and 4 bases from J, with 14 bases between. CDR1 MNHNS and CDR2 SASEGT come from the germline V gene. The CDR3 bases are TGTGCCAGCAGTCGACAGGTTGGGAGCACTGAAGCTTTCTTT. This encodes CASSRQVGSTEAFF.

This chain uses TRBV15 with TRBJ1-2; D is ambiguous. The CDR3 has 15 residues. The germline V gene encodes CDR1 LNHNV and CDR2 YYDKDF (reference sequence). V lost 1 base, J lost 3 bases, and 12 bases lay in between. The CDR3 DNA is TGTGCCACCAGCAGAGGAGGAGGACGAGACTATGGCTACACCTTC. Translated, it gives CATSRGGGRDYGYTF.

The chain employs TRBV29-1 and TRBJ2-5; D is uncertain. V shed 5 bases and J shed 0 bases, with 10 bases lying between them. CDR3 length: 13 residues. Germline V gene data show CDR1 as SQVTM and CDR2 as ANQGSEA. The CDR3 bases are TGCAGCGTTCGCCAGACCGACCAAGAGACCCAGTACTTC. This translates into CSVRQTDQETQYF. Using reference TRBV29-1 and TRBJ2-5 for the parts outside the CDR3, the full variable domain is SAVISQKPSRDICQRGTSLTIQCQVDSQVTMMFWYRQQPGQSLTLIATANQGSEATYESGFVIDKFPISRPNLTFSTLTVSNMSPEDSSIYLCSVRQTDQETQYFGPGTRLLVL.

The rearrangement joins TRBV2 to TRBJ1-2; 8 positions agree with TRBD1. The V and J ends lost 6 bases and 6 bases, in that order; junction bases with no gene match: 12. The germline gives CDR1 SNHLY, CDR2 FYNNEI. The CDR3 length is 15 residues. CDR3 region: CASSGGGTGVHGYTF. The CDR3 region has the DNA TGTGCCAGCAGCGGGGGGGGGACAGGAGTCCATGGCTACACCTTC.

The CDR3 reads CASKVGTDYGYTF. The CDR3 nucleotides read TGCGCCAGCAAGGTGGGGACAGACTATGGCTACACCTTC. The rearrangement joins TRBV10-1 to TRBJ1-2; 7 nucleotides agree with TRBD1. With 7 bases clipped from V and 3 bases from J, the junction kept 5 bases outside the gene matches. The CDR3 extends over 13 amino acids. From germline, CDR1 is WNHNN and CDR2 SYGVQD (reference sequence).

This chain joins TRBV4-2 and TRBJ2-3; 16 bases match TRBD2. CDR3 length equals 20 residues. Trimming removed 4 bases from V and 4 bases from J; junction bases left unmatched: 14. Germline CDR1 reads LGHNA; CDR2 reads YNFKEQ. The CDR3 DNA reads as TGTGCCAGCAGCCGAATTCCGGGACTAGCGGGGGGGCAGTTGTCAGATACGCAGTATTTT. Amino acids: CASSRIPGLAGGQLSDTQYF.

The chain links TRBV7-9 to TRBJ2-1; 11 positions match TRBD2. Germline values: CDR1 SEHNR, CDR2 FQNEAQ (reference sequence). There are 16 residues in the CDR3. The junction had 11 bases not matched to a gene; V was cut back by 5 bases and J by 8 bases. CDR3: CASSPLAGGGKDEQFF. DNA of the CDR3: TGTGCCAGCAGCCCCTTAGCGGGAGGGGGAAAGGATGAGCAGTTCTTC.

A few counts support this clone. The V gene is TRBV18, the J gene TRBJ2-7; TRBD2 is a possible D gene (6 bases). There are 14 residues in the CDR3. V gave up 4 bases and J gave up 2 bases, with 12 bases separating them. The germline V gene encodes CDR1 KGHSH and CDR2 LQKENI. CDR3 DNA sequence: TGTGCCAGCTCACAGCAGGAGGGTGCCTACGAGCAGTACTTC. This encodes CASSQQEGAYEQYF.

This clone has more than one count but fewer than ten. This CDR3 is CASNTGESPLHF. The CDR3, as DNA: TGTGCCAGCAACACAGGGGAATCACCCCTCCACTTT. V and J are TRBV7-9 and TRBJ1-6; 7 nucleotides line up with TRBD1. The CDR3 has 12 amino acids. With 7 bases clipped from V and 10 bases from J, the junction kept 4 bases outside the gene matches. Per the germline V gene, CDR1 is SEHNR and CDR2 is FQNEAQ (reference sequence). Filled out from reference TRBV7-9 and TRBJ1-6, the complete variable domain reads DTGVSQNPRHKITKRGQNVTFRCDPISEHNRLYWYRQTLGQGPEFLTYFQNEAQLEKSRLLSDRFSAERPKGSFSTLEIQRTEQGDSAMYLCASNTGESPLHFGNGTRLTVT.

J is TRBJ2-3 and V is TRBV7-8; D is undetermined. The CDR3 extends over 12 amino acids. V dropped 1 base and J dropped 5 bases, with 4 bases sitting between them. Germline CDR1 and CDR2: SGHVS and FQNEAQ. The CDR3 nucleotides are TGTGCCAGCAGCTTAGGTCTAGATACGCAGTATTTT. Translating it yields CASSLGLDTQYF. Together with reference TRBV7-8 and TRBJ2-3, the CDR3 gives the full variable domain: GAGVSQSPRYKVAKRGQDVALRCDPISGHVSLFWYQQALGQGPEFLTYFQNEAQLDKSGLPSDRFFAERPEGSVSTLKIQRTQQEDSAVYLCASSLGLDTQYFGPGTRLTVL.

This clone was counted between two and nine times. The chain is built from TRBV11-1 and TRBJ2-1; 7 bases line up with TRBD2. Germline V gene sequence: CDR1 SGHAT, CDR2 FQDESV (reference sequence). V shed 3 bases, J shed 3 bases, and the junction held 5 bases outside the gene matches. CDR3 length equals 15 residues. The CDR3 region has the DNA TGTGCCAGCAGCTTGTGGGCTAGCGGCTACAATGAGCAGTTCTTC. Translation gives CASSLWASGYNEQFF.